This T cell receptor (beta chain) was identified during a study of response to subunit inactivated influenza vaccine. V was pared by 0 bases and J by 5 bases, with 7 bases between. The germline V gene has CDR1 SGHDN and CDR2 FVKESK. The CDR3 spans 13 residues. TCRdb used MiXCR to reprocess the RT-PCR reads, holding one entry per CDR3 protein. The profile shows approximately 490,000 distinct CDR3 sequences, under 8.5% of them singletons. This clonotype was seen a handful of times. The sequence came from a man between 50 and 70 years old who received an inactivated influenza vaccine. Here the sequenced sample was PBMCs from blood, taken about 23 months after vaccination. This sequence joins TRBV14 and TRBJ2-5; D is undetermined. The CDR3 sequence is CASSQELRETQYF. DNA for the CDR3: TGTGCCAGCAGCCAAGAGTTGCGGGAGACCCAGTACTTC.